Given below is one T cell receptor beta chain in context. The antigen remains unidentified. The second PCR ran roughly 7 to 12 cycles with a sample-barcoded 5' primer and J-beta primers. TCRdb fed the 5' RACE reads into MiXCR, producing one record per CDR3 protein. This sample has approximately 1,700,000 distinct CDR3 sequences, with roughly two fifths found just once. Trimming left V 3 bases short and J 3 bases short, with 14 bases between. Germline lookup yields CDR1 SQVTM and CDR2 ANQGSEA. The CDR3 runs to 14 residues. This sample is part of a study of blood T cells in healthy people across ages. Overall study context: The template switching approach captured approximately one barcoded beta molecule for every two T cells. General observations from the study: TCR beta diversity was tightly associated with the proportion of naive T cells.

Isolation of PBMCs gave at least 6 million cells per sample. Sequencing input: blood. This receptor was identified in a human donor in good health. V gene TRBV29-1 combines with J gene TRBJ1-2, with D maybe TRBD1 (6 bases). In DNA, the CDR3 is TGCAGCGTTGAGGGACATCCCGGGGACTATGGCTACACCTTC. Amino acids: CSVEGHPGDYGYTF.